Following are 12 T cell receptor beta chains from one sample sequenced in a study of tumor and adjacent non-tumor tissue in lung cancer. Three rounds of nested PCR, following a modified ARM-PCR protocol, produced the TCRbeta library. TCRdb passed the multiplex PCR reads through MiXCR, listing each CDR3 protein once. The table has 65,000 to 90,000 distinct CDR3 sequences, roughly 75% seen once. No cell sorting was done before RNA was extracted from the tissue. The sample comprised lung tumor tissue. The receptors were sampled from a woman in her 70s with non-small cell lung cancer.

As concerns this clonotype: A junction end diverges from the germline sequence, so it may reflect a read error. The gene calls are TRBV4-1 and TRBJ2-3, with no clear D. This CDR3 region has 15 residues. Germline V lookup: CDR1 MGHRA, CDR2 YSYEKL. The CDR3 sequence: CASSKRTLSTDTQYF. Written as DNA, the CDR3 is TGCGCCAGCAGCAAACGCACCCTTAGCACGGATACGCAGTATTTT.

This clonotype was recorded at least ten times. The chain recombines TRBV5-4 with TRBJ2-7; 10 nucleotides match TRBD2. V dropped 0 bases and J dropped 5; count of bases not matched to a gene: 2. CDR3 length equals 14 residues. CDR1 is SGHNT, CDR2 YYREEE, per germline (reference sequence). This chain's CDR3 is CASSLALAGDEQYF. The CDR3 DNA sequence: TGTGCCAGCAGCTTGGCCCTAGCGGGGGACGAGCAGTACTTC.

With respect to this clonotype: A much larger clone lies a single base off, so this may be a read error. This chain connects TRBV4-1 to TRBJ1-1, with 8 bases aligning to TRBD1. This CDR3 is built from 15 residues. Germline V lookup: CDR1 MGHRA, CDR2 YSYEKL. V was clipped by 5 bases and J by 0 bases; unmatched bases: 5. The CDR3 sequence is CASSEGQGVNTEAFF. CDR3 bases: TGCGCCAGCAGCGAAGGACAGGGAGTGAACACTGAAGCTTTCTTT.

Turning to this clonotype: At one end the junction does not follow the germline gene, possibly because of a read error. The V gene is TRBV11-1, the J gene TRBJ2-7, with D perhaps matching TRBD2 (6 bases). The CDR3 has 14 amino acids. Germline CDR1 reads SGHAT; CDR2 reads FQDESV (reference sequence). As DNA, the CDR3 is TGTGCCTGCAGCTTGACTAGTTGGCCCTACGAGCAGCACTTC. Translating it yields CACSLTSWPYEQHF.

Notes on this clonotype: The junction departs from the called germline gene at one end, perhaps through a read error. The chain uses TRBV5-1 and TRBJ2-7; D perhaps matches TRBD2 (5 bases). Looked up from germline, CDR1 is SGHRS and CDR2 is YFSETQ. This CDR3 is built from 15 residues. The CDR3 DNA sequence: TGCGCCAGTAGCCCCGGGGTAGCTGGGGTATACGAGCGGTACTTC. Amino acid sequence: CASSPGVAGVYERYF.

To note about this clonotype: Because it lacks the conserved phenylalanine or tryptophan at the end, this CDR3 is likely a read error. This chain uses TRBV6-2 or TRBV6-3 with TRBJ2-7; no firm D call. V gave up 11 bases and J gave up 2 bases, with 13 bases separating them. Germline V gene sequence: CDR1 MNHEY, CDR2 SVGEGT. This CDR3 is 12 amino acids long. The CDR3 nucleotides are TGTGCCTACAGTTACCCAGCCTACGAGCAGTACTTA. Amino acids: CAYSYPAYEQYL.

This clonotype is a singleton in its sample. It is likely a read error, because the conserved phenylalanine at the end of the CDR3 is missing. The chain carries TRBV7-8 and TRBJ1-1; D is perhaps TRBD1 (6 bases). Germline lookup yields CDR1 SGHVS and CDR2 FQNEAQ. The CDR3 has 13 amino acids. The CDR3, as DNA: TGTGCCAGCAACTTAGGGGGGAACACTGAAGCTTTCCTT. This gives the protein CASNLGGNTEAFL.

To note about this clonotype: At one end the junction does not follow the germline gene, possibly because of a read error. The chain uses TRBV12-3 or TRBV12-4 and TRBJ2-7, with unresolved D. The CDR3 has 13 amino acids. The CDR3 bases are TGTACCAGCAGCGTCAGTCCCTCCTACGTGCAGTACTTC. Encoded protein: CTSSVSPSYVQYF.

In its sample, this clonotype was seen once. The rearrangement links TRBV4-1 to TRBJ1-1; perhaps TRBD1 as D (6 bases). The germline gives CDR1 MGHRA, CDR2 YSYEKL. The germline V and J ends were trimmed by 5 bases and 4 bases, with 14 bases remaining between them. This CDR3 has 14 residues. CDR3 nucleotides: TGCGCCAGCAGCAGACGGACAGAGACCACTGAAGCTTTCTTT. It specifies CASSRRTETTEAFF.

At least ten counts were recorded for this clonotype. CDR3 protein: CASSRGSSYEQYF. For the CDR3, the DNA is TGTGCCAGCAGTCGGGGGAGCTCCTACGAGCAGTACTTC. This chain links TRBV28 with TRBJ2-7; tentatively, D is TRBD2 (6 bases). V gave up 5 bases and J gave up 0 bases, with 8 bases separating them. Germline lookup yields CDR1 MDHEN and CDR2 SYDVKM. The CDR3 runs 13 residues. The full variable domain, its missing parts supplied by reference TRBV28 and TRBJ2-7, is DVKVTQSSRYLVKRTGEKVFLECVQDMDHENMFWYRQDPGLGLRLIYFSYDVKMKEKGDIPEGYSVSREKKERFSLILESASTNQTSMYLCASSRGSSYEQYFGPGTRLTVT.

This clonotype was found many times. The chain recombines TRBV30 with TRBJ1-2, with 7 bases aligning to TRBD1. CDR3 length: 13 residues. The ends lost 2 bases at V and 7 bases at J; junction bases unmatched: 7. The germline gives CDR1 GTSNPN, CDR2 SVGIG (reference sequence). The CDR3 sequence: CAWSYQQGSGYTF. CDR3 coding DNA: TGTGCCTGGAGTTACCAACAGGGGAGTGGCTACACCTTC. Based on the CDR3 plus reference TRBV30 and TRBJ1-2, the full variable domain is SQTIHQWPATLVQPVGSPLSLECTVEGTSNPNLYWYRQAAGRGLQLLFYSVGIGQISSEVPQNLSASRPQDRQFILSSKKLLLSDSGFYLCAWSYQQGSGYTFGSGTRLTVV.

Concerning this clonotype itself: An end of the junction differs from the germline gene, which may be a read error. The chain carries TRBV4-1 and TRBJ2-1; maybe TRBD2 (5 bases). Germline CDR1 reads MGHRA; CDR2 reads YSYEKL. This CDR3 spans 13 amino acids. This CDR3 reads CASSQGMEDEQFF. In DNA form, the CDR3 reads TGCGCCAGCAGCCAAGGGATGGAGGATGAGCAGTTCTTT.